The 15 T cell receptor beta chains below were found in one sample sequenced in a study of T cell responses to AZD1222 COVID-19 vaccine. Clones were sequenced by immunoSEQ multiplex PCR, and TCRdb holds only the in-frame ones, with some missing. The table includes approximately 140,000 clones, over 75% detected once. Source: peripheral blood, taken on day 0 of AZD1222 vaccination. These receptors were taken from an adult in good health.

This chain joins TRBV2 and TRBJ2-3; a weak D match, TRBD2 (6 bases). The ends were cut back, 2 bases at V and 7 bases at J, with 10 bases in the middle. CDR3 length: 13 amino acids. In germline, CDR1 is SNHLY, CDR2 FYNNEI. CDR3 coding DNA: TGTGCCAGCAGTGAACTAGCGATACATACGCAGTATTTT. Translation: CASSELAIHTQYF.

The J gene is TRBJ2-2, the V gene TRBV2; D unclear. Per germline, CDR1 SNHLY and CDR2 FYNNEI. Trimming removed 8 bases at V and 0 bases at J, with 10 bases between. The CDR3 extends over 14 amino acids. This CDR3 is CASWALTNTGELFF. CDR3 nucleotide sequence: TGTGCCAGCTGGGCACTAACGAACACCGGGGAGCTGTTTTTT.

V usage is TRBV7-8 and J usage is TRBJ2-5; TRBD2 matches at 11 bases. CDR3 length: 18 residues. Trimming at V came to 5 bases and at J to 1 base, leaving 12 bases not matched to a gene. Germline V gene sequence: CDR1 SGHVS, CDR2 FQNEAQ. CDR3 in DNA: TGTGCCAGCAGCACCGGCCGGTATAGCGGGGGGGCCCAAGAGACCCAGTACTTC. This codes for CASSTGRYSGGAQETQYF.

The count of this clone is one. The V gene is TRBV6-1, the J gene TRBJ2-1; possible D gene TRBD2, 6 bases. This CDR3 has 14 amino acids. From germline, CDR1 is MNHNS and CDR2 SASEGT. V lost 2 bases, J lost 4 bases, and 9 bases lay in between. The CDR3 nucleotides are TGTGCCAGCAGTGAAACGGGGGAATACAATGAGCAGTTCTTC. Residues: CASSETGEYNEQFF.

The chain's CDR3 is CAGSLAGGSNEQFF. CDR3 DNA: TGTGCCGGATCCCTAGCGGGGGGGTCAAATGAGCAGTTCTTC. This chain connects TRBV6-6 to TRBJ2-1; 12 nucleotides agree with TRBD2. Per germline, CDR1 MNHNY and CDR2 SVGAGI (reference sequence). This CDR3 contains 14 residues. The junction had 9 bases not matched to a gene; V was cut back by 11 bases and J by 7 bases.

The chain has TRBV12-5 and TRBJ2-3; perhaps TRBD1 as D (6 bases). With 6 bases removed from V and 8 bases from J, the gap between germline ends came to 27 bases. The CDR3 sequence is 17 residues long. CDR1 LGHNT and CDR2 FRNRAP come from the germline V gene. The CDR3 nucleotides are TGTGCTAGTGGCAGGTCTGGGGGACACCATCTGGTGGGTACGCAGTATTTT. It translates to CASGRSGGHHLVGTQYF.

The chain joins TRBV18 to TRBJ1-5; no firm D call. V lost 2 bases, J lost 7 bases, and 9 bases lay in between. This CDR3 has 13 residues. CDR1 KGHSH and CDR2 LQKENI come from the germline V gene. The CDR3 reads CASSPGLGQPQHF. Written as DNA, the CDR3 is TGTGCCAGCTCACCAGGTTTGGGGCAGCCCCAGCATTTT.

The CDR3 protein is CASSPEIRNTEAFF. The CDR3 region has the DNA TGCGCCAGCAGCCCGGAGATACGGAACACTGAAGCTTTCTTT. The rearrangement joins TRBV5-1 to TRBJ1-1; D is unclear. The CDR3 is 14 residues long. Deletions cut 4 bases from V and 1 base from J, with 11 bases between. Per the germline V gene, CDR1 is SGHRS and CDR2 is YFSETQ.

The rearrangement links TRBV27 to TRBJ1-4, with TRBD1 identical over 7 bases. The V segment lost 5 bases and the J segment 5 bases; nucleotides outside the gene matches: 8. The CDR3 runs 15 residues. Germline V gene sequence: CDR1 MNHEY, CDR2 SMNVEV (reference sequence). Here the CDR3 reads CASSTTGARNEKLFF. CDR3 in DNA: TGTGCCAGCAGTACCACAGGGGCACGAAATGAAAAACTGTTTTTT.

The chain employs TRBV30 and TRBJ1-2; a weak D match, TRBD1 (6 bases). V lost 5 bases and J lost 2, with 15 bases in between. This CDR3 region has 14 residues. From germline, CDR1 is GTSNPN and CDR2 SVGIG (reference sequence). Here the CDR3 reads CAWGIQGWNYGYTF. The CDR3 region has the DNA TGTGCCTGGGGGATACAGGGCTGGAACTATGGCTACACCTTC.

For the CDR3, the DNA is TGTGCCACCAGCAGAGTCGGCCAGGGGATGCCACCCCTCCACTTT. This gives the protein CATSRVGQGMPPLHF. V usage is TRBV15 and J usage is TRBJ1-6, with D tentatively TRBD1 (6 bases). The CDR3 sequence is 15 residues long. The germline CDR1 and CDR2 sequences are LNHNV and YYDKDF (reference sequence). V lost 1 base, J lost 11 bases, and 15 bases lay in between.

The chain combines TRBV7-2 with TRBJ1-2; D remains ambiguous. CDR3 length: 13 amino acids. V lost 1 base and J 2 bases, leaving 5 bases between the germline ends. CDR1 and CDR2 (germline): SGHTA, FQGNSA. The CDR3 here is CASSLDQNYGYTF. The CDR3 coding sequence is TGTGCCAGCAGCTTAGACCAAAACTATGGCTACACCTTC. Together with reference TRBV7-2 and TRBJ1-2, the CDR3 gives the full variable domain: GAGVSQSPSNKVTEKGKDVELRCDPISGHTALYWYRQSLGQGLEFLIYFQGNSAPDKSGLPSDRFSAERTGGSVSTLTIQRTQQEDSAVYLCASSLDQNYGYTFGSGTRLTVV.

J is TRBJ2-2 and V is TRBV4-3; 8 bases agree with TRBD1. CDR1 LGHNA and CDR2 YSLEER come from the germline V gene. The CDR3 totals 14 residues. J was trimmed by 4 bases and V by 4 bases; bases with no gene match: 2. The CDR3 sequence: CASSPGGLTGELFF. The CDR3 DNA follows: TGCGCCAGCAGCCCAGGGGGCCTCACCGGGGAGCTGTTTTTT.

The rearrangement links TRBV19 to TRBJ1-5, with D unclear. Germline V gene data show CDR1 as LNHDA and CDR2 as SQIVND (reference sequence). V was cut by 1 base and J by 4 bases, with 8 bases left in between. This CDR3 is built from 14 residues. For the CDR3, the DNA is TGTGCCAGTAGTATAGGTCTGATTAATCAGCCCCAGCATTTT. Residues: CASSIGLINQPQHF.

The J gene is TRBJ2-1, the V gene TRBV3-1 (or the pseudogene TRBV3-2); 16 bases agree with TRBD2. Per the germline V gene, CDR1 is LGHDT and CDR2 is YNNKEL (reference sequence). After removal of 2 bases from V and 6 bases from J, the junction contained 7 bases not matched to a gene. This CDR3 spans 18 amino acids. DNA for the CDR3: TGTGCCAGCAGCCAAAGAGGGACTAGCGGGAGGGTCGGCAATGAGCAGTTCTTC. This codes for CASSQRGTSGRVGNEQFF.